These 13 T cell receptor beta chains were sequenced from one sample in a study of regulatory T cells in long-lasting Graves disease. As for time point: persistent/refractory GD, antithyroid drugs over 5 years with positive TRAb. Generation of the TCR library employed RNA extracted from PBMCs. For TCR beta, libraries came from iRepertoire HTBI primers and Arm-PCR of CDR3 regions. TCRdb reanalysed the multiplex PCR reads using MiXCR and keeps one entry per CDR3 protein. The sample carries 310,000 or so distinct CDR3 sequences, roughly a fifth recorded once. The specimen was peripheral blood mononuclear cells (PBMCs), collected when the disease was refractory, from a patient treated with antithyroid drugs. All receptors derive from a female donor with Graves disease.

The genes are TRBV28 and TRBJ2-7; D may be TRBD1 or TRBD2 (6 bases each). Germline loops: CDR1 MDHEN, CDR2 SYDVKM. This CDR3 region has 16 residues. The ends were cut back, 6 bases at V and 5 bases at J, with 23 bases in the middle. Here the CDR3 DNA reads TGTGCCAGCAGCCCCTTCTCGCAGGGGAGGTTTGACGAGCAGTACTTC. Translation gives CASSPFSQGRFDEQYF.

There are many counts of this clonotype. V usage is TRBV11-3 and J usage is TRBJ2-7; the D gene is possibly TRBD1 (6 bases). Trimming took off 2 bases at V and 0 bases at J, with 8 bases between the two ends. Germline CDR1 SGHNT, CDR2 YENEEA. The CDR3 is 14 amino acids. CDR3 sequence (DNA): TGTGCCAGCAGCTTAAGGGACAACTCCTACGAGCAGTACTTC. Translated, it gives CASSLRDNSYEQYF.

This chain links TRBV7-9 with TRBJ1-5; D uncertain. The V gene's germline CDR1 is SEHNR and CDR2 FQNEAQ (reference sequence). With 5 bases removed from V and 7 bases from J, the gap between germline ends came to 12 bases. The CDR3 spans 13 residues. The CDR3 nucleotides are TGTGCCAGCAGCCCCGGGCCGGGCCAGCCCCAGCATTTT. It yields the protein CASSPGPGQPQHF.

The V and J genes are TRBV19 and TRBJ1-1, with TRBD1 matching 11 bases. Trimming took 3 bases from V and 7 from J; bases not matched to a gene: 4. CDR1 is LNHDA and CDR2 is SQIVND in the germline V gene (reference sequence). The CDR3 is 14 amino acids. This CDR3 reads CASSIGQGAYEAFF. The CDR3, as DNA: TGTGCCAGTAGTATTGGACAGGGGGCGTATGAAGCTTTCTTT.

This clonotype was seen ten or more times. The chain couples TRBV28 to TRBJ1-1, with no clear D. Germline loops: CDR1 MDHEN, CDR2 SYDVKM. The CDR3 has 14 amino acids. V lost 1 base to trimming and J lost 7 bases, with 13 bases between them. CDR3: CASSLSPRTYEAFF. The CDR3, as DNA: TGTGCCAGCAGTTTATCGCCCAGGACTTATGAAGCTTTCTTT.

In this sample, this clonotype turned up many times. The chain employs TRBV6-1 and TRBJ1-2; 8 nucleotides align to TRBD1. The V gene end was trimmed by 6 bases and the J gene end by 3 bases; junction bases not matched to a gene: 6. CDR3 length: 14 amino acids. CDR1 is MNHNS and CDR2 is SASEGT in the germline V gene. CDR3 sequence reads: CASRLDREDYGYTF. DNA for the CDR3: TGTGCCAGCAGGTTGGACAGGGAGGACTATGGCTACACCTTC.

The CDR3 bases are TGTGCCAGTAGTGCCGGACAGGGGGACCGTCAAGAGACCCAGTACTTC. It encodes CASSAGQGDRQETQYF. This chain links TRBV19 with TRBJ2-5; the match to TRBD1 covers 10 bases. The CDR3 consists of 16 residues. Trimming at V came to 5 bases and at J to 2 bases, leaving 8 bases not matched to a gene. Per the germline V gene, CDR1 is LNHDA and CDR2 is SQIVND (reference sequence).

This clonotype was recorded many times. V and J are TRBV28 and TRBJ2-7, with D possibly being TRBD2 (5 bases). There are 15 residues in the CDR3. Germline CDR1 is MDHEN and CDR2 is SYDVKM. Trimming pared 3 bases from V and 2 bases from J, leaving 14 bases between. The CDR3 sequence is CASSFAGVQPYEQYF. The CDR3 region has the DNA TGTGCCAGCAGTTTCGCCGGGGTTCAACCCTACGAGCAGTACTTC.

This clonotype turned up a few times. This CDR3 is CSAPPTLTGQETQYF. CDR3 nucleotide sequence: TGCAGTGCGCCACCCACCCTGACAGGGCAAGAGACCCAGTACTTC. J is TRBJ2-5 and V is TRBV20-1, with 7 bases that match TRBD1. This CDR3 is built from 15 residues. CDR1 is DFQATT, CDR2 SNEGSKA, per germline (reference sequence). After removal of 6 bases from V and 2 bases from J, the junction contained 12 bases not matched to a gene.

The J gene is TRBJ2-1, the V gene TRBV11-2; 8 bases are a match to TRBD2. V shed 5 bases and J 9 bases; nucleotides not matched to a gene: 9. CDR1 is SGHAT and CDR2 is FQNNGV in the germline V gene. The CDR3 sequence is 14 residues long. CDR3 protein: CASSPRTSSGEQFF. The CDR3 DNA is TGTGCCAGCAGCCCCCGGACTAGCTCCGGTGAGCAGTTCTTC.

At least ten counts were recorded for this clonotype. This chain connects TRBV10-3 to TRBJ1-2, with no clear D. The germline V gene has CDR1 ENHRY and CDR2 SYGVKD. The CDR3 consists of 11 residues. Trimming left V 1 base short and J 13 bases short, with 10 bases between. CDR3 sequence: CAISELDTPTF. CDR3 DNA sequence: TGTGCCATCAGTGAGTTGGATACTCCCACCTTC.

This clonotype was recorded at least ten times. The chain has TRBV30 and TRBJ2-7, with TRBD1 identical over 7 bases. CDR3 length: 14 residues. The germline V gene encodes CDR1 GTSNPN and CDR2 SVGIG (reference sequence). V shed 0 bases and J 4 bases; nucleotides not matched to a gene: 6. The CDR3 DNA is TGTGCCTGGAGTGTAGCACAGGGGAGTTACGAGCAGTACTTC. Translation: CAWSVAQGSYEQYF.

With regard to this clonotype: A far larger clone is one base from this, pointing to a likely read error. The chain uses TRBV7-2 and TRBJ1-2, with D unresolved. The CDR3 consists of 15 residues. V lost 4 bases and J lost 0, with 12 bases in between. The germline CDR1 and CDR2 sequences are SGHTA and FQGNSA. The CDR3 DNA sequence: TGTGCCAGCAGCTCCCAGTCAACCCCTAACTATGGCTACACCTTC. Its protein is CASSSQSTPNYGYTF. Drawing the rest from reference TRBV7-2 and TRBJ1-2, the complete variable domain is GAGVSQSPSNKVTEKGKDVELRCDPISGHTALYWYRQSLGQGLEFLIYFQGNSAPDKSGLPSDRFSAERTGGSVSTLTIQRTQQEDSAVYLCASSSQSTPNYGYTFGSGTRLTVV.